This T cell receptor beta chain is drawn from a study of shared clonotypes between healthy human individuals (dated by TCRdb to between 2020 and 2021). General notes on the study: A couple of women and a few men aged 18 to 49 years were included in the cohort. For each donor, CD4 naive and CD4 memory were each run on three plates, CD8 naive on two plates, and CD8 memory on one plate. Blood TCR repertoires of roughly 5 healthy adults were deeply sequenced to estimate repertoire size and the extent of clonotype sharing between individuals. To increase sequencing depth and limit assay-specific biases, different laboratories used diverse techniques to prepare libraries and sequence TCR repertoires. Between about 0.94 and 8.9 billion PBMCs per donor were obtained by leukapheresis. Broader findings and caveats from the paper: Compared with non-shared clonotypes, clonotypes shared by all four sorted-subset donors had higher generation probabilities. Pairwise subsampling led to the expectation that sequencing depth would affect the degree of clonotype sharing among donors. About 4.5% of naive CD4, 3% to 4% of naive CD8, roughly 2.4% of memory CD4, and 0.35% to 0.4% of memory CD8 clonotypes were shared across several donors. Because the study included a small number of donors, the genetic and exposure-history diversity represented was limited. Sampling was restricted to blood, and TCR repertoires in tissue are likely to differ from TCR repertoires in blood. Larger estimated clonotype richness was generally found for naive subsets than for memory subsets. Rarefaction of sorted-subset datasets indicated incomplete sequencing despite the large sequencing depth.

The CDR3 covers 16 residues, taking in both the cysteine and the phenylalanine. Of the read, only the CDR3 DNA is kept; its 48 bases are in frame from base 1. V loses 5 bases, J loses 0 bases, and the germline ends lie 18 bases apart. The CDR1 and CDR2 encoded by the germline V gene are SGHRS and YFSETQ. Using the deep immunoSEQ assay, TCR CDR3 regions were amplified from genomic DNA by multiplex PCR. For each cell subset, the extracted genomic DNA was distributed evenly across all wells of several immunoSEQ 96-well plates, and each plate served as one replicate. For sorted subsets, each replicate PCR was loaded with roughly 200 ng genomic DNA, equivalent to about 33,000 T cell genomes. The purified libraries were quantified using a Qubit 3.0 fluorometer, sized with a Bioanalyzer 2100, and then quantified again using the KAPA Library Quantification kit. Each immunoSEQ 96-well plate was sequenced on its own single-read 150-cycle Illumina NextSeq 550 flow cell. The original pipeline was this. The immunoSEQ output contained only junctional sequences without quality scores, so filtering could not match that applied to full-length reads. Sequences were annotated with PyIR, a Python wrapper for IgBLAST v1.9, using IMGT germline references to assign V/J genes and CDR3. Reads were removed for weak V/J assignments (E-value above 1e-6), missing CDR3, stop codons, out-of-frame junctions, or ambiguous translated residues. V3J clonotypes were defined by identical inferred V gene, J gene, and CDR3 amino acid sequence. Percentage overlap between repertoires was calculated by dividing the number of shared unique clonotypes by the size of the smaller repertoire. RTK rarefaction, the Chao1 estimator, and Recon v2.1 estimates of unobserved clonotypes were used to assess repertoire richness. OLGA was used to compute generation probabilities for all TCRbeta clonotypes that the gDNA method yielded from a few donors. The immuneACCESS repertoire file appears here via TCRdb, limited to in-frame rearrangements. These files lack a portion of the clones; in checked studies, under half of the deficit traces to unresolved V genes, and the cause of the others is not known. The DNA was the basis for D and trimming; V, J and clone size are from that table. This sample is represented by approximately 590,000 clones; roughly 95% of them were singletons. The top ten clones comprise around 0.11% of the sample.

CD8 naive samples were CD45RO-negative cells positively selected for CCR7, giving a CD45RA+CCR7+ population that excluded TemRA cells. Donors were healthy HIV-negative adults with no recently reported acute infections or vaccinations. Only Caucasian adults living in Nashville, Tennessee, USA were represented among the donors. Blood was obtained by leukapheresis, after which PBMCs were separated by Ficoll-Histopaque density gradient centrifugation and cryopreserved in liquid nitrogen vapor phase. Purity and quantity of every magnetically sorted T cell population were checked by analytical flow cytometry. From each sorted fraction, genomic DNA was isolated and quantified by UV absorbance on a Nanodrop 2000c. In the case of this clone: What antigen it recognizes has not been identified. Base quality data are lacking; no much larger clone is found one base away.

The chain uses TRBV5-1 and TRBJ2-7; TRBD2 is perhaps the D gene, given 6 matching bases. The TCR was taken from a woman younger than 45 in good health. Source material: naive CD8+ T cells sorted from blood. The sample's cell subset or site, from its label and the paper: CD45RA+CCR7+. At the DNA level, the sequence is TGCGCCAGCAGACCCAGACTAGGACTTTCCTCCTACGAGCAGTACTTC. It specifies CASRPRLGLSSYEQYF.